The 4 T cell receptor beta chains given below trace back to one sample, sequenced in a study of blood T cell repertoires in COVID-19. Here immunoSEQ multiplex PCR was the method, and the copy in TCRdb shows in-frame clones only, minus some. The sample has some 150,000 clones; around 83% are singletons. The sequenced material came from peripheral blood. The source is an elderly woman with acute or convalescent COVID-19.

The chain couples TRBV4-2 to TRBJ2-7; the D gene is possibly TRBD1 (6 bases). From germline, CDR1 is LGHNA and CDR2 YNFKEQ. V was cut by 1 base and J by 5 bases, with 21 bases left in between. The CDR3 is 17 residues long. The CDR3 coding sequence is TGTGCCAGCAGCCAAGTTCTGACAGGTGTTGGTTTTCACGAGCAGTACTTC. It specifies CASSQVLTGVGFHEQYF.

The count of this clone is one. The V gene is TRBV18, the J gene TRBJ1-2; no reliable D call. CDR3 length: 15 residues. Germline lookup yields CDR1 KGHSH and CDR2 LQKENI. V lost 2 bases and J lost 8, with 18 bases in between. This chain's CDR3 is CASSPDGGRSGGYTF. The CDR3 nucleotides read TGTGCCAGCTCACCAGATGGTGGGAGGTCGGGAGGCTACACCTTC.

This rearrangement joins TRBV2 to TRBJ2-7, with D perhaps TRBD2 (5 bases). V lost 3 bases and J lost 6, with 18 bases in between. Germline CDR1 is SNHLY and CDR2 is FYNNEI. The CDR3 runs 15 residues. The CDR3 loop is CASSDRSRSLAEQYF. DNA of the CDR3: TGTGCCAGCAGTGATCGGTCAAGGAGCCTAGCCGAGCAGTACTTC.

The rearrangement joins TRBV3-1 (or the pseudogene TRBV3-2) to TRBJ1-6; D call uncertain. The CDR3 consists of 16 residues. Germline CDR1 is LGHDT and CDR2 is YNNKEL (reference sequence). With 0 bases removed from V and 2 bases from J, the gap between germline ends came to 8 bases. CDR3 nucleotide sequence: TGTGCCAGCAGCCAAGATTTTCCAACCTATAATTCACCCCTCCACTTT. Protein product: CASSQDFPTYNSPLHF.